This TCR beta chain was sequenced during a study of CD4 T cells in relation to SARS-CoV-2 and coronaviruses. This clone was seen more than once but under ten times. Its antigen remains unknown. The CDR3 is made up of 14 amino acids. Trimming shortened V by 0 bases and J by 4 bases, and 10 bases separated the two germline ends. CDR1 and CDR2 (germline): GTSNPN, SVGIG (reference sequence). The unexposed donors gave CD4+ T cells in about 2011-2018, prior to COVID-19. CD4+ T cells were isolated from the cells after less than 13 days of culture. Sequencing used immunoSEQ multiplex PCR; TCRdb keeps in-frame clones, though not all of them. The sample shows about 12,000 clones, 69% of them seen only once.

The sequence was collected from a human donor in good health. The sample consisted of CD4+ T cells from PBMCs, cultured in vitro. The genes are TRBV30 and TRBJ1-5; D gene ambiguous. The CDR3 reads CAWSVKQKNQPQHF. CDR3 DNA sequence: TGTGCCTGGAGTGTAAAACAGAAGAATCAGCCCCAGCATTTT.